This TCR beta chain was documented in a study of CD8+ T cells in alopecia areata. The study, taken as a whole, reports: Sequenced scalp T cells also include alphabeta T cells resident in normal skin. In patients, TCRs were shared less clearly than in mice, and HLA may possibly be involved. Lesional scalp displayed greater clonality than normal scalp, most notably in alopecia totalis/universalis.

CDR1 and CDR2 (germline): MNHEY, SVGAGI. The CDR3 has 12 residues. The V end was cut by 2 bases, the J end by 8 bases, with 9 bases between. Sequencing relied on a cDNA template that was reverse transcribed from extracted RNA. Generated by immunoSEQ multiplex PCR, the TCRdb table keeps only in-frame clones and is missing some. The sample includes approximately 98,000 clones, 55% to 70% seen only once; the top ten take about 23%. Peripheral blood samples and lesional scalp punch biopsies were obtained from alopecia areata patients. Notes on this clone: The antigen remains undetermined.

This TCR came from a human donor with alopecia areata. This chain joins TRBV6-5 and TRBJ1-2; TRBD1 might be the D (5 bases). The sample taken for sequencing was NKG2D-low CD8+ T cells sorted from blood. CDR3 in amino acids: CASSYGGSGYTF. As DNA, the CDR3 is TGTGCCAGCAGTTACGGGGGTTCGGGCTACACCTTC.